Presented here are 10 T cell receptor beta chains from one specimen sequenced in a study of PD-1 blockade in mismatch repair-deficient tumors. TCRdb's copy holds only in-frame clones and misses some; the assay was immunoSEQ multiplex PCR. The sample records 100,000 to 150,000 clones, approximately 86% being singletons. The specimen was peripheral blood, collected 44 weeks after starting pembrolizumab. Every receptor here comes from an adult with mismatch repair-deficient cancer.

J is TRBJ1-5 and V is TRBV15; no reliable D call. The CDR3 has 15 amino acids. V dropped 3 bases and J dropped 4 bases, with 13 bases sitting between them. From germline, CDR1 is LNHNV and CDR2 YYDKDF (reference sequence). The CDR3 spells CATSSGGVGNQPQHF. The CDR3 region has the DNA TGTGCCACCAGCAGCGGCGGGGTGGGGAATCAGCCCCAGCATTTT.

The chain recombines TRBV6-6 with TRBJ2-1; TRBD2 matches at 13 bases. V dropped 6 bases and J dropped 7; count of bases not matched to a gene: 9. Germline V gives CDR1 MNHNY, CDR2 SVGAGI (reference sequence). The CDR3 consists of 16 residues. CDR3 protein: CASRLQTSGRRNEQFF. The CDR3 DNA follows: TGTGCCAGCAGACTCCAGACTAGCGGGAGGCGGAATGAGCAGTTCTTC.

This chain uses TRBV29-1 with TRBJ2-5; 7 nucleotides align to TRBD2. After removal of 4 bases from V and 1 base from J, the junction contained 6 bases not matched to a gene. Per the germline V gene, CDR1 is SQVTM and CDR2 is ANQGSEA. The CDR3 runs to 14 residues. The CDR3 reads CSVVGGIVQETQYF. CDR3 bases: TGCAGCGTTGTCGGGGGGATCGTCCAAGAGACCCAGTACTTC.

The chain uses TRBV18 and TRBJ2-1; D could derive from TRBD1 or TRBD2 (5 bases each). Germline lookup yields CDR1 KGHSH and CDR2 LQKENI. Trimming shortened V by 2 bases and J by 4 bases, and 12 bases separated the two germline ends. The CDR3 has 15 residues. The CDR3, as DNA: TGTGCCAGCTCACCAGGGACCAATCCTTACAATGAGCAGTTCTTC. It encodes CASSPGTNPYNEQFF.

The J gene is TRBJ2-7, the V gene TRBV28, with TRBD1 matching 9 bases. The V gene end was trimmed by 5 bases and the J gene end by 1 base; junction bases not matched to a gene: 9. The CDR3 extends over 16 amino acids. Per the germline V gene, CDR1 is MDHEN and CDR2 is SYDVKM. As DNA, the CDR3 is TGTGCCAGCAGTAGACACCGGGACAGGGTTTCCTACGAGCAGTACTTC. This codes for CASSRHRDRVSYEQYF.

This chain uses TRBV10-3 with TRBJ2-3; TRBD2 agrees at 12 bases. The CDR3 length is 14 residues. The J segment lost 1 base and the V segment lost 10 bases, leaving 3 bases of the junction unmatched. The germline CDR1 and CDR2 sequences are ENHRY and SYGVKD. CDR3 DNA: TGTGCCACCAGGACTAGCGGGGGCACAGATACGCAGTATTTT. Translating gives CATRTSGGTDTQYF.

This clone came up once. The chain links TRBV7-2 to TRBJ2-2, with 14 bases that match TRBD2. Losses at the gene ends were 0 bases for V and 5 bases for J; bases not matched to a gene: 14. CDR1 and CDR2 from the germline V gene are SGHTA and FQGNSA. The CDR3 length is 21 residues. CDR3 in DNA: TGTGCCAGCAGCTTAGCCCGAGGTGGACTAGCGGGGGGCCTACGGACCGGGGAGCTGTTTTTT. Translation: CASSLARGGLAGGLRTGELFF.

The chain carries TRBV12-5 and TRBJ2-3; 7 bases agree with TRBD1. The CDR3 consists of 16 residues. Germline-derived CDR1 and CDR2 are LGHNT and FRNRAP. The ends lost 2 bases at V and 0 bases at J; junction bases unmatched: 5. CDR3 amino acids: CASGLPGTASTDTQYF. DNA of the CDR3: TGTGCTAGTGGTTTGCCGGGGACAGCCAGCACAGATACGCAGTATTTT. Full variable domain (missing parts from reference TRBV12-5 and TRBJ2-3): DARVTQTPRHKVTEMGQEVTMRCQPILGHNTVFWYRQTMMQGLELLAYFRNRAPLDDSGMPKDRFSAEMPDATLATLKIQPSEPRDSAVYFCASGLPGTASTDTQYFGPGTRLTVL.

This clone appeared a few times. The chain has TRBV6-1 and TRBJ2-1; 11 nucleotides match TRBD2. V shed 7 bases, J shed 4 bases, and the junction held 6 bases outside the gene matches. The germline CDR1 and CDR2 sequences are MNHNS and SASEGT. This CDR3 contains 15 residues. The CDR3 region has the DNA TGTGCCAGCACTGACGGGACTAGCGGATACAATGAGCAGTTCTTC. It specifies CASTDGTSGYNEQFF.

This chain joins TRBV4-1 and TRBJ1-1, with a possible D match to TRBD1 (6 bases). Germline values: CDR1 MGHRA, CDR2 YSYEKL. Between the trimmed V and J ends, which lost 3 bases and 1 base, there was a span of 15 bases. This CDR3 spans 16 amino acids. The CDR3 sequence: CASSHATRGGNTEAFF. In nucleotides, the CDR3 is TGCGCCAGCAGCCACGCCACGAGGGGGGGGAACACTGAAGCTTTCTTT.